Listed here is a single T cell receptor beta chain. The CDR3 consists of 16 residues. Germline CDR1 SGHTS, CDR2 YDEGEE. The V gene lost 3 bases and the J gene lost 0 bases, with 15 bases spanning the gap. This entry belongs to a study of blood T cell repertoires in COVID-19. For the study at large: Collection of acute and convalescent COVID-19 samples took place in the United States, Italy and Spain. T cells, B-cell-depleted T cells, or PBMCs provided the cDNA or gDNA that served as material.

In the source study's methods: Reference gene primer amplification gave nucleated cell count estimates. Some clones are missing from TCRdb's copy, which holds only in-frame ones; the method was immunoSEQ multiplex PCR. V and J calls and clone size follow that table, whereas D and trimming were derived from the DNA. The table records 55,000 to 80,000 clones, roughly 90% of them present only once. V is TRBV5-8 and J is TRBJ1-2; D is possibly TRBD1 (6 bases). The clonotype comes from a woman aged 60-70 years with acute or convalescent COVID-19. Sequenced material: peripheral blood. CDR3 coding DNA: TGTGCCAGCAGCTCCATTGACAGGCTCCCTAACTATGGCTACACCTTC. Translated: CASSSIDRLPNYGYTF.